The 3 T cell receptor beta chains given below trace back to one sample, sequenced in a study of identical twins. TCRdb recomputed calls from the 5' RACE reads with MiXCR, one row per CDR3 protein. The table has under 900,000 distinct CDR3 sequences, around an eighth seen once. This sample was also put to use in a study of yellow fever vaccine responses in identical twins.

Material: PBMCs. The receptors were sampled from a young woman in good health.

The chain uses TRBV7-3 and TRBJ2-1, with 8 bases that match TRBD2. The V and J ends lost 4 bases and 7 bases, in that order; junction bases with no gene match: 3. The CDR3 contains 13 residues. Germline values: CDR1 SGHTA, CDR2 FQGTGA. The CDR3 DNA is TGTGCCAGCAGCTCCCCGGGAGGGAATGAGCAGTTCTTC. The encoded protein is CASSSPGGNEQFF.

The chain has TRBV21-1 and TRBJ1-6. TRBV21-1 is labeled a pseudogene. The CDR3 has 16 residues. The CDR3 is CASSKFPVGLASPLHF. The CDR3 DNA sequence: TGTGCCAGCAGCAAATTCCCGGTAGGGCTGGCTTCACCCCTCCACTTT.

This clonotype was seen only a few times. The chain carries TRBV2 and TRBJ2-3; D is perhaps TRBD2 (5 bases). Germline V gene data show CDR1 as SNHLY and CDR2 as FYNNEI. Trimming took 6 bases from V and 6 from J, leaving 13 bases between them. This CDR3 is built from 13 residues. DNA for the CDR3: TGTGCCAGCAGGGCTGGACTTACGGATACGCAGTATTTT. Protein sequence: CASRAGLTDTQYF.